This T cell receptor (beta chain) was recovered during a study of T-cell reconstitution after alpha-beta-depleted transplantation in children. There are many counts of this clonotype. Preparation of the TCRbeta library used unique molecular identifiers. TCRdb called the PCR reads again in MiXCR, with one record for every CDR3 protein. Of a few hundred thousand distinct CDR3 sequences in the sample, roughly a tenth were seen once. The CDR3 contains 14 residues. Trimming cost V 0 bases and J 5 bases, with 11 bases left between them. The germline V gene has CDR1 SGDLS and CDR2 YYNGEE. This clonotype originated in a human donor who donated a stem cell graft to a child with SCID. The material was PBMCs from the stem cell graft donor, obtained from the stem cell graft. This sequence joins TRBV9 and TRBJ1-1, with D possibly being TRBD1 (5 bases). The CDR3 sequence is CASSVGGEETEAFF. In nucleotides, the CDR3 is TGTGCCAGCAGCGTAGGGGGGGAGGAAACTGAAGCTTTCTTT.